This T cell receptor beta chain was captured by sequencing in a study of shared clonotypes between healthy human individuals. Study-level results: Among the subsets, naive ones generally showed larger estimated richness than memory ones. Donor clonotype sharing was expected to depend on sequencing depth.

In its sample, this clone was seen once. Its antigen is unidentified. Profiling relied on immunoSEQ multiplex PCR, and the TCRdb table lists in-frame clones only, not all of them. The table shows 1,500,000 or so clones, with about 98.5% occurring only once. V lost 1 base and J lost 6; bases outside the gene matches: 7. Germline assignment: CDR1 MNHEY and CDR2 SMNVEV (reference sequence). There are 16 residues in the CDR3. Sequenced material: naive CD4+ T cells sorted from blood. Subset noted: CD45RA+ positively selected. The chain has TRBV27 and TRBJ2-2; 8 nucleotides line up with TRBD1. The clonotype was recovered from a man younger than 40 in good health. CDR3 DNA: TGTGCCAGCAGTTTATTACTCGGCAGGGGGCCCGGGGAGCTGTTTTTT. Its translation is CASSLLLGRGPGELFF.